This entry lists 25 T cell receptor beta chains sequenced from one sample in a study of Ad26.COV2.S vaccination and SARS-CoV-2 variants (TCRdb year 2021). The treatment or condition tag for this specimen amounts to: 15 to 20 received Ad26.COV2.S at low or high dose, single or two shots; roughly five received placebo; per-sample allocation not given. Repertoires of vaccine and placebo recipients were sequenced from samples taken on day 63 after the first injection. Library method: the immunoSEQ multiplex PCR assay. TCRdb's version of the immuneACCESS table is confined to in-frame rearrangements and falls short of the full clone set. An unresolved V gene accounts for under half of the shortfall where checked; the remainder is of unknown origin. Here the sample has about 680,000 clones; 89% occur a single time. About 1.5% of the sample lies in the top ten. The source was peripheral blood, collected in a trial of Ad26.COV2.S vaccine versus placebo. Every receptor here comes from a person between 18 and 59 years old who received the Ad26.COV2.S COVID-19 vaccine or a placebo.

Comments on this clone: A read error may account for a junction end that differs from germline. The chain links TRBV7-7 to TRBJ2-1, with D perhaps TRBD1 or TRBD2 (6 bases each). Germline CDR1 SSHAT, CDR2 FNYEAQ (reference sequence). The CDR3 runs to 15 residues. This chain's CDR3 is CASSLTGASYNEQFF. The CDR3 DNA reads as TGTGCTAGCAGCTTAACGGGGGCCTCCTACAATGAGCAGTTCTTC.

This chain uses TRBV6-2 or TRBV6-3 with TRBJ1-3, with D unclear. CDR1 and CDR2 from the germline V gene are MNHEY and SVGEGT. The CDR3 is 15 residues long. The V gene lost 2 bases and the J gene lost 1 base, with 9 bases spanning the gap. The CDR3 loop reads CASSYGFLSGNTIYF. The CDR3, as DNA: TGTGCCAGCAGTTACGGATTTCTTTCTGGAAACACCATATATTTT.

The CDR3 nucleotides are TGTGCCACCAGCAGAGGCACCCAGCCCCAGCATTTT. Translated, it gives CATSRGTQPQHF. The rearrangement links TRBV15 to TRBJ1-5; D is uncertain. This CDR3 is built from 12 residues. The V gene lost 1 base and the J gene lost 7 bases, with 5 bases spanning the gap. The germline V gene encodes CDR1 LNHNV and CDR2 YYDKDF (reference sequence).

The rearrangement uses TRBV5-6 and TRBJ2-3; D uncertain. The CDR3 extends over 13 amino acids. Trimming shortened V by 2 bases and J by 1 base, and 5 bases separated the two germline ends. Germline V gives CDR1 SGHDT, CDR2 YYEEEE. CDR3 in DNA: TGTGCCAGCAGCTTCCCTCGCACAGATACGCAGTATTTT. Translating it yields CASSFPRTDTQYF.

The CDR3 region is CASSPSRNTGELFF. CDR3 in DNA: TGTGCCAGCTCACCATCCAGGAACACCGGGGAGCTGTTTTTT. The V and J genes are TRBV18 and TRBJ2-2; D unresolved. Germline V gives CDR1 KGHSH, CDR2 LQKENI. V lost 2 bases to trimming and J lost 1 base, with 5 bases between them. The CDR3 loop spans 14 amino acids.

This chain joins TRBV30 and TRBJ1-3; D is perhaps TRBD1 (5 bases). Germline lookup yields CDR1 GTSNPN and CDR2 SVGIG (reference sequence). Trimming pared 7 bases from V and 2 bases from J, leaving 15 bases between. The CDR3 runs to 14 residues. The CDR3 DNA is TGTGCCTTAGATGGGGGATCGGCTGGAAACACCATATATTTT. Protein: CALDGGSAGNTIYF. The variable domain in full, completed from reference TRBV30 and TRBJ1-3, reads SQTIHQWPATLVQPVGSPLSLECTVEGTSNPNLYWYRQAAGRGLQLLFYSVGIGQISSEVPQNLSASRPQDRQFILSSKKLLLSDSGFYLCALDGGSAGNTIYFGEGSWLTVV.

The V gene is TRBV2, the J gene TRBJ1-2, with TRBD1 identical over 12 bases. The V gene end was trimmed by 7 bases and the J gene end by 6 bases; junction bases not matched to a gene: 6. CDR3 size: 14 residues. Germline CDR1 SNHLY, CDR2 FYNNEI. The CDR3 protein is CASTRDRGQDGYTF. In DNA, the CDR3 is TGTGCCAGCACCCGGGACAGGGGGCAGGATGGCTACACCTTC.

This clone has more than one count but fewer than ten. This rearrangement joins TRBV5-4 to TRBJ1-2, with TRBD1 identical over 10 bases. This CDR3 comprises 17 residues. Germline assignment: CDR1 SGHNT and CDR2 YYREEE (reference sequence). Trimming removed 4 bases from V and 1 base from J; junction bases left unmatched: 10. CDR3: CASSVPGQGLVNYGYTF. CDR3 DNA sequence: TGTGCCAGCAGCGTCCCGGGACAGGGGCTTGTTAACTATGGCTACACCTTC.

The V and J genes are TRBV10-3 and TRBJ2-1; possibly TRBD2 for D (5 bases). Trimming shortened V by 2 bases and J by 4 bases, and 9 bases separated the two germline ends. Looked up from germline, CDR1 is ENHRY and CDR2 is SYGVKD. This CDR3 is 14 amino acids long. Here the CDR3 reads CAISELTGYNEQFF. The CDR3 bases are TGTGCCATCAGTGAGCTCACGGGGTACAATGAGCAGTTCTTC.

The J gene is TRBJ2-1, the V gene TRBV13; 13 bases align to TRBD2. With V trimmed by 10 bases and J by 7 bases, 7 bases remained unmatched. The germline V gene encodes CDR1 PRHDT and CDR2 FYEKMQ (reference sequence). The CDR3 length is 14 residues. Written as DNA, the CDR3 is TGTGCCACCCGAACTAGCGGGAGGGCAAATGAGCAGTTCTTC. Protein sequence: CATRTSGRANEQFF.

This chain connects TRBV5-4 to TRBJ2-1, with 15 bases fitting TRBD2. The CDR3 sequence is 16 residues long. Germline CDR1 and CDR2: SGHNT and YYREEE (reference sequence). With 4 bases clipped from V and 14 bases from J, the junction kept 13 bases outside the gene matches. The CDR3 nucleotides read TGTGCCAGCAGCGCCCCGGGACTAGCGGGGGGAGCGGTTGAGTTCTTC. Amino acid sequence: CASSAPGLAGGAVEFF.

V is TRBV6-6 and J is TRBJ2-1; weak D call: TRBD1 (6 bases). Germline CDR1 and CDR2: MNHNY and SVGAGI (reference sequence). This CDR3 region has 14 residues. The germline V and J ends were trimmed by 3 bases and 8 bases, with 14 bases remaining between them. CDR3 coding DNA: TGTGCCAGCAGTTATCCGACAGGAACCGATGAGCAGTTCTTC. This codes for CASSYPTGTDEQFF.

This chain uses TRBV27 with TRBJ2-1, with 14 bases lining up with TRBD2. V dropped 2 bases and J dropped 10; count of bases not matched to a gene: 4. Germline CDR1 is MNHEY and CDR2 is SMNVEV (reference sequence). The CDR3 is 15 amino acids. CDR3 sequence reads: CASSLRLAGGEEQFF. The CDR3 region has the DNA TGTGCCAGCAGTTTAAGACTAGCGGGAGGGGAGGAGCAGTTCTTC.

DNA for the CDR3: TGTGCCAGCAGTCCCCAGGTCTCCTACGAGCAGTACTTC. Amino acids: CASSPQVSYEQYF. This sequence joins TRBV27 and TRBJ2-7; D not resolved. Germline lookup yields CDR1 MNHEY and CDR2 SMNVEV (reference sequence). The germline V and J ends were trimmed by 5 bases and 0 bases, with 8 bases remaining between them. CDR3 length: 13 amino acids.

Only a few counts were recorded for this clone. Here the CDR3 DNA reads TGTGCCAGCAGCCTGACGCGGGACAGTCACACTGAAGCTTTCTTT. The encoded protein is CASSLTRDSHTEAFF. This chain links TRBV5-6 with TRBJ1-1; 7 nucleotides match TRBD1. Germline V gene data show CDR1 as SGHDT and CDR2 as YYEEEE. The CDR3 sequence is 15 residues long. The V gene end was trimmed by 4 bases and the J gene end by 3 bases; junction bases not matched to a gene: 9.

The rearrangement uses TRBV4-3 and TRBJ1-2, with D perhaps matching TRBD1 (5 bases). This CDR3 comprises 16 residues. V gave up 4 bases and J gave up 0 bases, with 15 bases separating them. Per germline, CDR1 LGHNA and CDR2 YSLEER. The CDR3 region is CASSPLMGGANYGYTF. In DNA, the CDR3 is TGCGCCAGCAGCCCGTTAATGGGGGGAGCTAACTATGGCTACACCTTC.

V and J are TRBV19 and TRBJ2-1; 11 bases are a match to TRBD2. Germline-derived CDR1 and CDR2 are LNHDA and SQIVND (reference sequence). This CDR3 contains 15 residues. Trimming cost V 3 bases and J 9 bases; bases outside gene matches: 7. The DNA for the CDR3 is TGTGCCAGTAGTATTTTTAGCGGGGGGGCCGGTGAGCAGTTCTTC. This sequence encodes CASSIFSGGAGEQFF.

This chain uses TRBV27 with TRBJ1-1, with D possibly matching TRBD1 (6 bases). The germline gives CDR1 MNHEY, CDR2 SMNVEV (reference sequence). The length of the CDR3 is 15 residues. V was pared by 3 bases and J by 6 bases, with 17 bases between. DNA for the CDR3: TGTGCCAGCAGTTTGGGACACTCTGCTGTGGCTGAAGCTTTCTTT. As protein: CASSLGHSAVAEAFF.

This chain uses TRBV7-9 with TRBJ1-1, with D unresolved. The CDR3 is made up of 16 amino acids. Germline CDR1 and CDR2: SEHNR and FQNEAQ (reference sequence). The V and J ends lost 1 base and 2 bases respectively, with 14 bases between them. CDR3 sequence reads: CASSLGLTTPNTEAFF. DNA for the CDR3: TGTGCCAGCAGCTTAGGCCTCACGACACCCAACACTGAAGCTTTCTTT. Full variable domain (missing parts from reference TRBV7-9 and TRBJ1-1): DTGVSQNPRHKITKRGQNVTFRCDPISEHNRLYWYRQTLGQGPEFLTYFQNEAQLEKSRLLSDRFSAERPKGSFSTLEIQRTEQGDSAMYLCASSLGLTTPNTEAFFGQGTRLTVV.

The V gene is TRBV5-8, the J gene TRBJ1-4; 9 positions agree with TRBD1. After removal of 0 bases from V and 6 bases from J, the junction contained 12 bases not matched to a gene. This CDR3 is built from 18 residues. Germline loops: CDR1 SGHTS, CDR2 YDEGEE. CDR3 nucleotides: TGTGCCAGCAGCTTGGGTCCGCCAGACAGGGGGTCAGATGAAAAACTGTTTTTT. Translated, it gives CASSLGPPDRGSDEKLFF.

The chain is built from TRBV19 and TRBJ2-2; D is ambiguous. The CDR3 consists of 12 residues. The germline V gene has CDR1 LNHDA and CDR2 SQIVND (reference sequence). The CDR3 protein is CLVVGNTGELFF. CDR3 DNA: TGTTTAGTTGTGGGGAACACCGGGGAGCTGTTTTTT.

This chain's CDR3 is CASSSDRDEQYF. DNA of the CDR3: TGCGCCAGCAGCTCCGACAGGGACGAGCAGTACTTC. V and J are TRBV5-1 and TRBJ2-7, with TRBD1 identical over 7 bases. Germline V CDR1 and CDR2: SGHRS, YFSETQ. The CDR3 runs 12 residues. The trim removed 3 bases at V and 5 bases at J, leaving 2 bases unmatched.

The chain uses TRBV7-6 and TRBJ2-7; 11 bases are shared with TRBD1. Germline V gene data show CDR1 as SGHVS and CDR2 as FNYEAQ. This CDR3 region has 16 residues. V shed 2 bases, J shed 6 bases, and the junction held 9 bases outside the gene matches. The CDR3 coding sequence is TGTGCCAGCAGCTTAAGGACAGGGGGCGATCCTCGCGAGCAGTACTTC. Translating it yields CASSLRTGGDPREQYF.

The chain employs TRBV5-1 and TRBJ2-5; D is unclear. The CDR3 sequence is 13 residues long. Germline CDR1 and CDR2: SGHRS and YFSETQ. V was pared by 0 bases and J by 2 bases, with 5 bases between. Here the CDR3 DNA reads TGCGCCAGCAGCTTGGCCCAACAAGAGACCCAGTACTTC. It is translated as CASSLAQQETQYF.

V is TRBV5-1 and J is TRBJ2-5; the D is unclear. With 4 bases removed from V and 5 bases from J, the gap between germline ends came to 6 bases. The CDR3 has 11 amino acids. From germline, CDR1 is SGHRS and CDR2 YFSETQ. CDR3 residues: CASSELETQYF. The CDR3 nucleotides read TGCGCCAGCAGCGAGCTGGAGACCCAGTACTTC.